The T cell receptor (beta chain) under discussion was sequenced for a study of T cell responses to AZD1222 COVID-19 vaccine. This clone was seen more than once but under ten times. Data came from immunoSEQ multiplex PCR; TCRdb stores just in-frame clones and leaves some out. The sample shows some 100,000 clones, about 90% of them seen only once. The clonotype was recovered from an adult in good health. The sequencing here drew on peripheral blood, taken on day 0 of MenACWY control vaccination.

The CDR3, as DNA: TGTGCCAGCAGCGCCCCTAAGGATGGGTTCACCATATATTTT. This gives the protein CASSAPKDGFTIYF. The gene calls are TRBV11-2 and TRBJ1-3; D not resolved. Germline lookup yields CDR1 SGHAT and CDR2 FQNNGV. The CDR3 contains 14 residues. The V end was cut by 5 bases, the J end by 9 bases, with 17 bases between.